Sequencing of this T cell receptor (beta chain) was carried out in a study of shared clonotypes between healthy human individuals (dated by TCRdb to about 2020). At the level of the whole study: The cohort included a few men and a couple of women between 18 and 49 years of age. Leukapheresis yielded between about 0.8 and 9.5 billion PBMCs per donor. Blood TCR repertoires of roughly five healthy adults were deeply sequenced to estimate repertoire size and the extent of clonotype sharing between individuals. Libraries were prepared and TCR repertoires were sequenced by different laboratories using diverse techniques, in order to increase sequencing depth and limit assay-specific biases. For each donor, CD4 naive and CD4 memory were each run on three plates, CD8 naive on two plates, and CD8 memory on one plate. The full study reports these points: Incomplete sequencing was indicated by rarefaction of sorted-subset datasets, despite the large sequencing depth. Across a handful of donors, approximately 4.6% of naive CD4, roughly 3.5% of naive CD8, 2% to 2.5% of memory CD4, and roughly 0.41% of memory CD8 clonotypes were shared. Sampling was restricted to blood, and TCR repertoires in tissues likely differ from the TCR repertoires found in blood. Larger estimated clonotype richness was generally found for naive subsets than for memory subsets. Higher generation probabilities were observed for clonotypes shared by all four sorted-subset donors than for non-shared clonotypes. The genetic and exposure-history diversity represented was limited by the small number of donors. Based on pairwise subsampling, the degree of clonotype sharing among donors was expected to be affected by sequencing depth.

The donors were healthy, HIV-negative adults with no recently reported acute infections or vaccinations. Every donor was a Caucasian adult residing in Nashville, Tennessee, USA. CD8 memory samples consisted of magnetically selected CD45RO+ cells combined with CCR7-negative CD45RA+ effector memory (TemRA) cells. Blood was collected by leukapheresis, and PBMCs were isolated by Ficoll-Histopaque density gradient centrifugation and then cryopreserved in liquid nitrogen vapor phase. Purity and quantity of every magnetically sorted T cell population were checked by analytical flow cytometry. Genomic DNA was isolated from each sorted fraction and quantified by UV absorbance on a Nanodrop 2000c. The germline V gene yields MGHRA for CDR1 and YSYEKL for CDR2. A distance of 10 bases separates the germline ends of V and J, which lose 1 base and 6 bases respectively. The cysteine opens and the phenylalanine closes a CDR3 of 15 amino acids. Just the 45-base CDR3 DNA is kept, in frame starting at base 1.

This clone was recorded only once. It lacks a known antigen. Base-call qualities are not available, and no considerably larger clone is one nucleotide away. Using the deep immunoSEQ assay, multiplex PCR amplified TCR CDR3 regions from genomic DNA. For each cell subset, the extracted genomic DNA was distributed evenly across all wells of several immunoSEQ 96-well plates, and each plate served as one replicate. For sorted subsets, each replicate PCR was loaded with about 200 ng genomic DNA, equivalent to some 31,000 T cell genomes. Purified libraries were quantified with a Qubit 3.0 fluorometer, sized on a Bioanalyzer 2100, and re-quantified with the KAPA Library Quantification kit. A separate single-read 150-cycle Illumina NextSeq 550 flow cell was used to sequence each immunoSEQ 96-well plate. As for the original processing: The immunoSEQ output contained only junctional sequences without quality scores, so filtering could not match that applied to full-length reads. Sequences were annotated with PyIR, a Python wrapper for IgBLAST v1.9, and V/J genes and CDR3 were assigned using IMGT germline references. Reads were filtered out if the reads had weak V/J assignments (E-value above 1e-6), no CDR3, stop codons, out-of-frame junctions, or ambiguous translated residues. A V3J clonotype was defined by an identical inferred V gene, J gene, and CDR3 amino acid sequence. Percentage overlap between repertoires was computed as shared unique clonotypes divided by the size of the smaller repertoire. Repertoire richness was assessed with RTK rarefaction, the Chao1 estimator, and Recon v2.1 estimates of unobserved clonotypes. Generation probabilities were computed with OLGA for all TCRbeta clonotypes obtained by the gDNA method from four donors. TCRdb carries this immuneACCESS record with in-frame sequences only. Its versions omit some clonotypes, under half of them owing to an unresolved V gene in the studies checked, with the rest unexplained. Clone size and the V and J calls come from that table; the DNA yielded D and trimming. This sample gives around 300,000 clones in total; over 75% of them show up just once. The top ten constitute 15% to 20% of the sample.

This clonotype was sampled from a man younger than 30 in good health. Material: memory CD8+ T cells sorted from blood. The cell subset or site label for this specimen denotes: CD45RO+ cells pooled with CCR7-negative TemRA cells. The rearrangement joined TRBV4-1 to TRBJ1-6; TRBD1 is perhaps the D gene, given 6 matching bases. The CDR3 protein: CASSQGTAINSPLHF. In nucleotides, the sequence is TGCGCCAGCAGCCAAGGGACAGCTATTAATTCACCCCTCCACTTT.